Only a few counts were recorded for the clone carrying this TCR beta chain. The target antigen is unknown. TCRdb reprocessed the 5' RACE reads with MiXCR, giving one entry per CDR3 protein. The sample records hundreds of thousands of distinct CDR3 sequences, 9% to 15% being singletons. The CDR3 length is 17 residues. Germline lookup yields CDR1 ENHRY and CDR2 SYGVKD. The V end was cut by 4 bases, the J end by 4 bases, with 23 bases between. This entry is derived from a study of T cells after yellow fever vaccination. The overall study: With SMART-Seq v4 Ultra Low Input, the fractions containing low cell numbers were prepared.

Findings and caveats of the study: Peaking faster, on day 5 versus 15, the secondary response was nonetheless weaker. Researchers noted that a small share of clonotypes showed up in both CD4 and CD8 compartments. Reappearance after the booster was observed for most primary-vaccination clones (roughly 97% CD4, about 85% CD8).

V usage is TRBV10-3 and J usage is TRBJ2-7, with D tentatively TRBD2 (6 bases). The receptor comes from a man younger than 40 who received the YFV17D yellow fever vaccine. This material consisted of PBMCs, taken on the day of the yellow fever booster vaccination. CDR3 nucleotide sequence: TGTGCCATCAGTGCCTTGGAGGGGTCCTCCCTGAATTACGAGCAGTACTTC. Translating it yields CAISALEGSSLNYEQYF.